The clone carrying this T cell receptor (beta chain) was recorded a few times. What it binds is not known. V shed 0 bases and J shed 6 bases, with 12 bases lying between them. The CDR3 contains 15 residues. This record comes from a study of CD8 T cells in ankylosing spondylitis. Each CDR3 protein gets one entry after TCRdb re-called the 5' RACE reads with MiXCR. The sample shows 250,000 to 300,000 distinct CDR3 sequences, 20% of them seen only once. Notes on the study in general: Ankylosing spondylitis blood appeared to carry a characteristic TCR beta motif of fewer than 10 highly homologous variants. Matched synovial fluid from ankylosing spondylitis patients was reported to be enriched for disease-linked clones. In reactive arthritis synovial fluid and blood, some motif variants had been reported before. With a CD8+ phenotype, disease-linked clones were relatively rare in peripheral blood.

The J gene is TRBJ1-5, the V gene TRBV23-1; maybe TRBD1 (5 bases). TRBV23-1 is an ORF, with its function uncertain. Sample: blood, either unsorted or a sorted T cell fraction (not recorded which). This TCR was recovered from a male donor with ankylosing spondylitis or in good health (not recorded which). The CDR3 spells CASSQSGERSQPQHF. The CDR3, as DNA: TGCGCCAGCAGTCAATCGGGGGAGCGAAGTCAGCCCCAGCATTTT.